This T cell receptor beta chain originates from a study of blood T cell repertoires in COVID-19. Study context: PBMCs, B-cell-depleted T cells, or T cells provided the cDNA or gDNA that made up the material.

Points on this clone: The same CDR3 is also encoded by other DNA sequences in this sample.

Germline values: CDR1 SGHTS, CDR2 YDEGEE. The V end was cut by 2 bases, the J end by 0 bases, with 8 bases between. CDR3 length: 14 amino acids. In the original processing: From reference gene primer amplification, estimates of nucleated cell counts were derived. Clones were read by immunoSEQ multiplex PCR, and TCRdb kept only the in-frame ones, dropping some. V and J calls and clone size are as listed in that table; D and trimming were resolved from the DNA. The sample comprises around 200,000 clones, more than 80% of which are singletons, and over 3% rests with the top ten. Enrolled through a virtual design, the participants were between 18 and 89 years of age and came from about two dozen US areas.

The specimen was PBMCs or T cells enriched from blood (not recorded which). The source of this sequence is a woman between 40 and 55 years old with acute COVID-19. The chain carries TRBV5-8 and TRBJ1-1, with no clear D. CDR3 DNA: TGTGCCAGCAGCTTCAGAGGATTGAACACTGAAGCTTTCTTT. This codes for CASSFRGLNTEAFF. The whole variable domain, filled in from reference TRBV5-8 and TRBJ1-1, reads EAGVTQSPTHLIKTRGQQATLRCSPISGHTSVYWYQQALGLGLQFLLWYDEGEERNRGNFPPRFSGRQFPNYSSELNVNALELEDSALYLCASSFRGLNTEAFFGQGTRLTVV.